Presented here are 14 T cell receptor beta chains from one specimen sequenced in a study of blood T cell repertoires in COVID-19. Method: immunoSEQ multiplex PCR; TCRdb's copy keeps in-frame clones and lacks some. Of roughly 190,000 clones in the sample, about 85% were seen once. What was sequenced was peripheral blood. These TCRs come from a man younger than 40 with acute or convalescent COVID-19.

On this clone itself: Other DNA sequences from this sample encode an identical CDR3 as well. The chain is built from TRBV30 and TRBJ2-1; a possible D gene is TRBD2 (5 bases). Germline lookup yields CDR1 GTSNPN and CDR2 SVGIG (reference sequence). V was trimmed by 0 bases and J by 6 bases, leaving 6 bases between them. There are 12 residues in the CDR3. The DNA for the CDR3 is TGTGCCTGGAGTGTACTAGTCAATGAGCAGTTCTTC. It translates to CAWSVLVNEQFF.

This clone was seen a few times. CDR3 nucleotides: TGTGCCAGCAGCCAGGGCAGGGAGAACACCGGGGAGCTGTTTTTT. Protein: CASSQGRENTGELFF. The chain recombines TRBV4-2 with TRBJ2-2; D is possibly TRBD1 (5 bases). The CDR3 has 15 amino acids. The germline gives CDR1 LGHNA, CDR2 YNFKEQ. Trimming took 3 bases from V and 1 from J, leaving 9 bases between them.

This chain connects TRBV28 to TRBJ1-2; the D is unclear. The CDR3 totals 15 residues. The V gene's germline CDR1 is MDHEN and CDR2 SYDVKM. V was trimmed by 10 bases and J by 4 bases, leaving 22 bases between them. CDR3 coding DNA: TGTGCCATTCATAATTGGCAGTTGGCCTCCTATGGCTACACCTTC. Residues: CAIHNWQLASYGYTF.

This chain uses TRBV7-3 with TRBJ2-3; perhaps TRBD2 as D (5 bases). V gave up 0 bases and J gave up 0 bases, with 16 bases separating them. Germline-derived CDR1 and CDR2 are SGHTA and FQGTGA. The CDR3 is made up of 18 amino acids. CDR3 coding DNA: TGTGCCAGCAGCTTAACCTTCGGAGGAGTGGGGAGCACAGATACGCAGTATTTT. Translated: CASSLTFGGVGSTDTQYF.

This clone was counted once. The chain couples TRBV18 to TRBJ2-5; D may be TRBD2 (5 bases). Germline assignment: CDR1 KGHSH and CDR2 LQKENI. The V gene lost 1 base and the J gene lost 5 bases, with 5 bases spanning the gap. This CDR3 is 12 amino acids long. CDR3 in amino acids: CASSPRRETQYF. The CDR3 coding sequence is TGTGCCAGCTCACCACGGAGGGAGACCCAGTACTTC.

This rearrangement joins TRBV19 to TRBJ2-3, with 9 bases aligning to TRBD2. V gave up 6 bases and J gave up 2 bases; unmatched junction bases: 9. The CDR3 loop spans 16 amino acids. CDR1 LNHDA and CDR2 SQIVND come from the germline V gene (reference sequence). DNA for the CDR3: TGTGCCAGTAGAGAGAGAGCGGGGGGAAACACAGATACGCAGTATTTT. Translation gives CASRERAGGNTDTQYF.

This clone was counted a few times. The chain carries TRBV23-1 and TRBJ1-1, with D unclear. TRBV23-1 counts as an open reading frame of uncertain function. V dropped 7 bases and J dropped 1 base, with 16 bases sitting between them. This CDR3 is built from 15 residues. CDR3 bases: TGCGCCAGCACTCCACCCCACAGATCGAACACTGAAGCTTTCTTT. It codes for CASTPPHRSNTEAFF.

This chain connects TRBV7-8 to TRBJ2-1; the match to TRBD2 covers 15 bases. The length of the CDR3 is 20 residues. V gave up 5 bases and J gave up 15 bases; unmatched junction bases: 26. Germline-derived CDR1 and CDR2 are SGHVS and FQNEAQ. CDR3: CASSGIRTSGRASFLSLPFF. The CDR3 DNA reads TGTGCCAGCAGCGGTATAAGGACTAGCGGGAGGGCCTCCTTTCTTTCTCTTCCGTTCTTC.

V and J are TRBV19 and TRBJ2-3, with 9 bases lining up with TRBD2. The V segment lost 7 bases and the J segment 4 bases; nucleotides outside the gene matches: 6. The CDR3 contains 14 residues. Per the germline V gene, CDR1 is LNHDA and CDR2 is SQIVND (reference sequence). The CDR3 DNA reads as TGTGCCAGTAAGCTTAGCGGGGGTCCAGATACGCAGTATTTT. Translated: CASKLSGGPDTQYF.

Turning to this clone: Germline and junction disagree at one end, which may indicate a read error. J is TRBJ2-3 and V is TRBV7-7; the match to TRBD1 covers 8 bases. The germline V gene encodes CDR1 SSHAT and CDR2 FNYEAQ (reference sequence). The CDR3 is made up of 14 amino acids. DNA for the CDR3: TGTGCTAGCAGCCGGACAGGGAAAACAGATACGCAGTATTTT. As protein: CASSRTGKTDTQYF. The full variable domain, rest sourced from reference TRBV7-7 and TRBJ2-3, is GAGVSQSPRYKVTKRGQDVTLRCDPISSHATLYWYQQALGQGPEFLTYFNYEAQPDKSGLPSDRFSAERPEGSISTLTIQRTEQRDSAMYRCASSRTGKTDTQYFGPGTRLTVL.

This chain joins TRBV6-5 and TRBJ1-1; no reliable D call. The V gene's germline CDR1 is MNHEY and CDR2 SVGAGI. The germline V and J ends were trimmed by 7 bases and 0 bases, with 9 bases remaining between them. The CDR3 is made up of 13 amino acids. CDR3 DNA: TGTGCCAGCAAGCAGGTCATGAACACTGAAGCTTTCTTT. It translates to CASKQVMNTEAFF.

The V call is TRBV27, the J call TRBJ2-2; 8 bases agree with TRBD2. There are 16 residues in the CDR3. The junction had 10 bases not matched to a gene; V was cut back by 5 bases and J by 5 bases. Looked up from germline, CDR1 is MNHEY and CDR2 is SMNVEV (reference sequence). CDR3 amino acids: CASSQRSGGGTGELFF. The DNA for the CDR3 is TGTGCCAGCAGTCAGAGAAGCGGGGGTGGGACCGGGGAGCTGTTTTTT.

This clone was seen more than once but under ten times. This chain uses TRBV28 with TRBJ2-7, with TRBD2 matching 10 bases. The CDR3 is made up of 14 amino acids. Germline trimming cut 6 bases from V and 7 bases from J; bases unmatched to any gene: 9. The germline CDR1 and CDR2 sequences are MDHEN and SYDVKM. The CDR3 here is CASRDSGRSGEQYF. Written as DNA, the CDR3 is TGTGCCAGCAGGGATAGCGGGAGGTCGGGTGAGCAGTACTTC.

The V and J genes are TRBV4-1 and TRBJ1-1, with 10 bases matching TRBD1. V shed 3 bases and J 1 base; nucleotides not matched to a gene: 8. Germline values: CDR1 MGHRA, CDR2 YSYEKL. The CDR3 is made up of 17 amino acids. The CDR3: CASSHPGQGRWNTEAFF. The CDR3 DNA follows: TGCGCCAGCAGCCACCCGGGACAGGGGAGATGGAACACTGAAGCTTTCTTT.